The 32 T cell receptor beta chains reported below all come from one sample, sequenced in a study of blood T cell repertoires in COVID-19. TCRdb's copy holds only in-frame clones and misses some; the assay was immunoSEQ multiplex PCR. The data show fewer than 200,000 clones, 80% to 90% seen once. The source material was peripheral blood. Receptors were obtained from a woman aged 55-69 years with COVID-19, enrolled during active disease.

The chain has TRBV14 and TRBJ2-3, with 7 bases aligning to TRBD1. V lost 4 bases to trimming and J lost 5 bases; unmatched junction nucleotides: 6. This CDR3 has 14 amino acids. The germline CDR1 and CDR2 sequences are SGHDN and FVKESK. The CDR3 DNA reads as TGTGCCAGCAGCCGAGACAGGGTCCAAGATACGCAGTATTTT. It specifies CASSRDRVQDTQYF.

This clone was detected a few times. The rearrangement joins TRBV30 to TRBJ1-2; perhaps TRBD1 as D (5 bases). The CDR3 has 13 amino acids. Trimming removed 1 base from V and 2 bases from J, with 8 bases in between. Germline-derived CDR1 and CDR2 are GTSNPN and SVGIG (reference sequence). CDR3 nucleotides: TGTGCCTGGAGTGAGAACAGGAACTATGGCTACACCTTC. Its protein product is CAWSENRNYGYTF.

The J gene is TRBJ1-1, the V gene TRBV27; 7 bases are shared with TRBD1. This CDR3 is built from 15 residues. Germline V gene lookup returns CDR1 MNHEY and CDR2 SMNVEV (reference sequence). The V and J ends lost 0 bases and 3 bases, in that order; junction bases with no gene match: 4. This CDR3 reads CASSLSARGDTEAFF. DNA for the CDR3: TGTGCCAGCAGTTTATCGGCCAGGGGGGACACTGAAGCTTTCTTT.

J is TRBJ1-2 and V is TRBV7-9; D remains ambiguous. The CDR3 runs to 17 residues. Trimming stripped 3 bases from V and 3 bases from J, with 20 bases between. The germline V gene encodes CDR1 SEHNR and CDR2 FQNEAQ (reference sequence). The CDR3 DNA reads TGTGCCAGCAGCTTCAATCCCTCTGGCGGCTTTCACTATGGCTACACCTTC. Its translation is CASSFNPSGGFHYGYTF.

The rearrangement links TRBV28 to TRBJ1-5; D might be TRBD1 (6 bases). The CDR3 contains 15 residues. Germline CDR1 and CDR2: MDHEN and SYDVKM. Between the trimmed V and J ends, which lost 1 base and 0 bases, there was a span of 7 bases. DNA of the CDR3: TGTGCCAGCAGTTTATACAGGGCTAGCAATCAGCCCCAGCATTTT. It translates to CASSLYRASNQPQHF.

The chain links TRBV19 to TRBJ1-2; weak D call: TRBD1 (6 bases). The V gene lost 1 base and the J gene lost 13 bases, with 13 bases spanning the gap. CDR3 length: 12 residues. CDR1 and CDR2 (germline): LNHDA, SQIVND (reference sequence). CDR3 nucleotides: TGTGCCAGTAGTATAGTCGGGGGGCTAGGCACCTTC. Protein sequence: CASSIVGGLGTF.

The chain combines TRBV9 with TRBJ2-7; 9 bases are shared with TRBD1. V gave up 4 bases and J gave up 6 bases; unmatched junction bases: 8. The CDR3 extends over 14 amino acids. Per the germline V gene, CDR1 is SGDLS and CDR2 is YYNGEE. CDR3 nucleotide sequence: TGTGCCAGCAGCACCTGGACAGGGGAAGGCGAGCAGTACTTC. Translation gives CASSTWTGEGEQYF. The full variable domain, its missing parts supplied by reference TRBV9 and TRBJ2-7, is DSGVTQTPKHLITATGQRVTLRCSPRSGDLSVYWYQQSLDQGLQFLIQYYNGEERAKGNILERFSAQQFPDLHSELNLSSLELGDSALYFCASSTWTGEGEQYFGPGTRLTVT.

CDR3 sequence: CASSVRTGGWNTEAFF. Here the CDR3 DNA reads TGTGCCAGCAGCGTAAGAACAGGGGGCTGGAACACTGAAGCTTTCTTT. The chain joins TRBV13 to TRBJ1-1, with 9 nucleotides matching TRBD1. Germline V gene data show CDR1 as PRHDT and CDR2 as FYEKMQ (reference sequence). Germline trimming cut 5 bases from V and 1 base from J; bases unmatched to any gene: 8. The CDR3 spans 16 residues.

The chain is built from TRBV20-1 and TRBJ1-2; no definite D call. V lost 6 bases and J lost 4, with 9 bases in between. Per the germline V gene, CDR1 is DFQATT and CDR2 is SNEGSKA (reference sequence). The CDR3 extends over 11 amino acids. The chain's CDR3 is CSAFASYGYTF. In DNA, the CDR3 is TGCAGTGCCTTTGCCAGCTATGGCTACACCTTC.

This clone showed up just once. This rearrangement joins TRBV6-5 to TRBJ1-1; 8 positions match TRBD1. V lost 4 bases, J lost 4 bases, and 8 bases stayed unmatched. The germline gives CDR1 MNHEY, CDR2 SVGAGI. This CDR3 has 15 residues. Here the CDR3 reads CASSSGQGMGTEAFF. The CDR3 DNA is TGTGCCAGCAGTTCCGGACAGGGAATGGGCACTGAAGCTTTCTTT.

The J gene is TRBJ2-1, the V gene TRBV25-1, with 7 bases fitting TRBD2. This CDR3 is 15 amino acids long. The germline V gene encodes CDR1 MGHDK and CDR2 SYGVNS. V was pared by 9 bases and J by 0 bases, with 8 bases of the junction left unmatched. The CDR3 protein is CASRRGGSSYNEQFF. CDR3 sequence (DNA): TGTGCCAGTCGTCGGGGCGGGAGCTCCTACAATGAGCAGTTCTTC.

The chain has TRBV18 and TRBJ1-3; no firm D call. Deletions cut 5 bases from V and 3 bases from J, with 8 bases between. The CDR3 spans 13 residues. Per germline, CDR1 KGHSH and CDR2 LQKENI. The CDR3, as DNA: TGTGCCAGCTCAGATTACGGTGGAAACACCATATATTTT. Translation gives CASSDYGGNTIYF.

The chain joins TRBV6-1 to TRBJ2-1; 9 bases are a match to TRBD2. CDR1 is MNHNS, CDR2 SASEGT, per germline. There are 15 residues in the CDR3. Trimming took 6 bases from V and 8 from J; bases not matched to a gene: 11. CDR3 nucleotides: TGTGCCAGCAGCTCAAGCGGGGGGCTGAGGGATGAGCAGTTCTTC. It codes for CASSSSGGLRDEQFF.

The V and J genes are TRBV5-1 and TRBJ1-5; D is uncertain. Germline CDR1 is SGHRS and CDR2 is YFSETQ. Trimming took off 0 bases at V and 7 bases at J, with 14 bases between the two ends. The CDR3 sequence is 15 residues long. CDR3 region: CASSLGGFTGQPQHF. In nucleotides, the CDR3 is TGCGCCAGCAGCTTGGGAGGGTTTACGGGGCAGCCCCAGCATTTT.

The J gene is TRBJ1-1, the V gene TRBV19, with D maybe TRBD1 (5 bases). Per germline, CDR1 LNHDA and CDR2 SQIVND (reference sequence). CDR3 length: 15 amino acids. V shed 7 bases and J shed 4 bases, with 19 bases lying between them. CDR3 in amino acids: CASTKGVRQSTEAFF. DNA of the CDR3: TGTGCCAGTACCAAAGGGGTCAGACAGAGCACTGAAGCTTTCTTT.

Only one count was recorded for this clone. V gene TRBV11-2 combines with J gene TRBJ1-6; 11 nucleotides align to TRBD1. V shed 5 bases, J shed 9 bases, and the junction held 12 bases outside the gene matches. Germline-derived CDR1 and CDR2 are SGHAT and FQNNGV. The CDR3 has 17 residues. CDR3 nucleotides: TGTGCCAGCAGCACCCAAGTGGGGGGGACAGGGGGTTCACCCCTCCACTTT. Residues: CASSTQVGGTGGSPLHF.

This clone appeared a few times. V and J are TRBV11-2 and TRBJ2-7; 7 positions agree with TRBD1. There are 14 residues in the CDR3. CDR1 and CDR2 from the germline V gene are SGHAT and FQNNGV. With V trimmed by 5 bases and J by 5 bases, 9 bases remained unmatched. CDR3 amino acids: CASSPRTGRHEQYF. CDR3 sequence (DNA): TGTGCCAGCAGCCCTAGGACAGGAAGGCACGAGCAGTACTTC. The full variable domain, rest sourced from reference TRBV11-2 and TRBJ2-7, is EAGVAQSPRYKIIEKRQSVAFWCNPISGHATLYWYQQILGQGPKLLIQFQNNGVVDDSQLPKDRFSAERLKGVDSTLKIQPAKLEDSAVYLCASSPRTGRHEQYFGPGTRLTVT.

The chain recombines TRBV6-5 with TRBJ1-3, with D hard to call. The V end lost 5 bases, the J end lost 0 bases, and 8 bases lay between the germline ends. Per germline, CDR1 MNHEY and CDR2 SVGAGI. CDR3 length: 14 residues. This CDR3 reads CASSRSISGNTIYF. The DNA for the CDR3 is TGTGCCAGCAGTCGGAGCATCTCTGGAAACACCATATATTTT.

The chain employs TRBV6-5 and TRBJ2-1, with 7 positions matching TRBD2. Germline V CDR1 and CDR2: MNHEY, SVGAGI. The CDR3 sequence is 13 residues long. Germline trimming cut 5 bases from V and 6 bases from J; bases unmatched to any gene: 4. The CDR3 nucleotides are TGTGCCAGCAGTCGGGACTACGCCAATGAGCAGTTCTTC. This gives the protein CASSRDYANEQFF.

This clone turned up a few times. V is TRBV19 and J is TRBJ1-5; TRBD1 agrees at 7 bases. CDR3 length: 15 residues. Trimming cost V 7 bases and J 4 bases; bases outside gene matches: 10. The germline gives CDR1 LNHDA, CDR2 SQIVND (reference sequence). The CDR3 nucleotides read TGTGCCAGTAACCATGCGGGACAGCTAAATCAGCCCCAGCATTTT. It is translated as CASNHAGQLNQPQHF.

The chain is built from TRBV5-5 and TRBJ2-5, with D tentatively TRBD2 (6 bases). This CDR3 is 15 amino acids long. CDR1 is SGHKS, CDR2 YYEKEE, per germline (reference sequence). V dropped 0 bases and J dropped 4 bases, with 13 bases sitting between them. The CDR3 nucleotides are TGTGCCAGCAGCTTGGGCCCAGCGGGCAGAGAGACCCAGTACTTC. Amino acid sequence: CASSLGPAGRETQYF.

The rearrangement uses TRBV5-1 and TRBJ1-1, with D possibly TRBD1 on 5 matching bases. The CDR3 spans 13 residues. V was shortened by 2 bases and J by 3 bases, with 8 bases between the two germline ends. Per the germline V gene, CDR1 is SGHRS and CDR2 is YFSETQ. CDR3 in DNA: TGCGCCAGCAGCTTTCGACAGTACACTGAAGCTTTCTTT. Protein: CASSFRQYTEAFF.

This chain links TRBV19 with TRBJ1-3; D uncertain. CDR1 is LNHDA, CDR2 SQIVND, per germline (reference sequence). V was shortened by 0 bases and J by 3 bases, with 6 bases between the two germline ends. The CDR3 has 14 residues. The CDR3 is CASSIEFGGNTIYF. The CDR3 DNA follows: TGTGCCAGTAGTATAGAATTCGGTGGAAACACCATATATTTT. Variable domain in full (rest from reference TRBV19 and TRBJ1-3): DGGITQSPKYLFRKEGQNVTLSCEQNLNHDAMYWYRQDPGQGLRLIYYSQIVNDFQKGDIAEGYSVSREKKESFPLTVTSAQKNPTAFYLCASSIEFGGNTIYFGEGSWLTVV.

This chain links TRBV19 with TRBJ1-5, with 10 positions matching TRBD1. V shed 1 base and J 1 base; nucleotides not matched to a gene: 4. Germline CDR1 and CDR2: LNHDA and SQIVND (reference sequence). CDR3 length: 17 residues. The CDR3 nucleotides read TGTGCCAGTAGTATAGTTGGGACAGGGGTGAGCAATCAGCCCCAGCATTTT. Protein sequence: CASSIVGTGVSNQPQHF.

V is TRBV5-1 and J is TRBJ2-1; the match to TRBD2 covers 9 bases. CDR1 is SGHRS and CDR2 is YFSETQ in the germline V gene. The length of the CDR3 is 14 residues. Trimming took 4 bases from V and 5 from J; bases not matched to a gene: 4. The CDR3 sequence is CASSPRLADNEQFF. The DNA of the CDR3 is TGCGCCAGCAGCCCCAGACTAGCGGACAATGAGCAGTTCTTC. Full variable domain (remainder filled in from reference TRBV5-1 and TRBJ2-1): KAGVTQTPRYLIKTRGQQVTLSCSPISGHRSVSWYQQTPGQGLQFLFEYFSETQRNKGNFPGRFSGRQFSNSRSEMNVSTLELGDSALYLCASSPRLADNEQFFGPGTRLTVL.

The chain carries TRBV7-2 and TRBJ2-1, with a tentative D call TRBD2 (6 bases). The CDR3 is 15 amino acids. Trimming removed 0 bases from V and 4 bases from J, with 10 bases in between. Germline V CDR1 and CDR2: SGHTA, FQGNSA. The chain's CDR3 is CASSLAGSGYNEQFF. The CDR3 DNA reads as TGTGCCAGCAGCTTAGCCGGGAGCGGATACAATGAGCAGTTCTTC. The full variable domain, rest sourced from reference TRBV7-2 and TRBJ2-1, is GAGVSQSPSNKVTEKGKDVELRCDPISGHTALYWYRQSLGQGLEFLIYFQGNSAPDKSGLPSDRFSAERTGGSVSTLTIQRTQQEDSAVYLCASSLAGSGYNEQFFGPGTRLTVL.

This chain links TRBV7-2 with TRBJ1-1, with a weak D call TRBD1 (6 bases). This CDR3 contains 15 residues. CDR1 and CDR2 (germline): SGHTA, FQGNSA. V was clipped by 5 bases and J by 2 bases, with 15 bases between them. CDR3 protein: CASSGGAGTNTEAFF. CDR3 sequence (DNA): TGTGCCAGCAGCGGGGGGGCAGGGACTAACACTGAAGCTTTCTTT.

The chain employs TRBV6-6 and TRBJ1-1, with 8 bases lining up with TRBD1. V was clipped by 5 bases and J by 0 bases; unmatched bases: 5. Germline-derived CDR1 and CDR2 are MNHNY and SVGAGI (reference sequence). CDR3 length equals 15 residues. The CDR3 sequence is CASSETGQVNTEAFF. The DNA for the CDR3 is TGTGCCAGCAGTGAGACGGGACAGGTGAACACTGAAGCTTTCTTT.

This chain connects TRBV7-9 to TRBJ1-1, with TRBD1 matching 8 bases. Germline assignment: CDR1 SEHNR and CDR2 FQNEAQ (reference sequence). CDR3 length: 18 residues. The trim removed 5 bases at V and 5 bases at J, leaving 19 bases unmatched. CDR3 sequence reads: CASSRSPGQVSGFTEAFF. As DNA, the CDR3 is TGTGCCAGCAGCCGTTCACCGGGACAGGTATCGGGATTTACTGAAGCTTTCTTT.

The chain couples TRBV6-1 to TRBJ1-2; possible D gene TRBD1, 5 bases. V was clipped by 4 bases and J by 5 bases, with 23 bases between them. The germline CDR1 and CDR2 sequences are MNHNS and SASEGT. There are 17 residues in the CDR3. CDR3 DNA: TGTGCCAGCAGTGCCTCGGGCTTCCGGGACTTTAGATATGGCTACACCTTC. Protein: CASSASGFRDFRYGYTF.

This chain joins TRBV7-9 and TRBJ2-1; 7 bases line up with TRBD2. The J segment lost 14 bases and the V segment lost 1 base, leaving 14 bases of the junction unmatched. Germline V gives CDR1 SEHNR, CDR2 FQNEAQ (reference sequence). The CDR3 length is 15 residues. The CDR3 sequence is CASSLDGGELLREFF. The DNA of the CDR3 is TGTGCCAGCAGCTTAGATGGGGGGGAACTGCTTAGAGAGTTCTTC.

V gene TRBV18 combines with J gene TRBJ1-4; 7 bases are a match to TRBD1. Germline-derived CDR1 and CDR2 are KGHSH and LQKENI. The CDR3 is 16 residues long. Losses at the gene ends were 4 bases for V and 6 bases for J; bases not matched to a gene: 11. CDR3 nucleotide sequence: TGTGCCAGCTCACTTGACTCGGGAGGGGGCCATGAAAAACTGTTTTTT. Its protein product is CASSLDSGGGHEKLFF.